What follows are 28 T cell receptor beta chains derived from one specimen sequenced in a study of cytomegalovirus exposure and HLA in healthy donors. Repertoires were generated with immunoSEQ multiplex PCR, while TCRdb's copy carries only in-frame clones and drops some. The sample includes about 160,000 clones, 80% to 90% of them seen just once. Sequenced: PBMCs. Receptor source: a woman under 30 in good health and CMV-seronegative.

The chain employs TRBV7-8 and TRBJ2-2, with 7 bases fitting TRBD1. Germline V gene lookup returns CDR1 SGHVS and CDR2 FQNEAQ. J gave up 0 bases and V 1 base, and 2 bases lay outside the gene matches. This CDR3 has 16 residues. In nucleotides, the CDR3 is TGTGCCAGCAGCTTAGTGGGACAGCCGAACACCGGGGAGCTGTTTTTT. This codes for CASSLVGQPNTGELFF.

This clone is a singleton in its sample. The CDR3 nucleotides are TGTGCCAGCACTGGGACAGGGGGCGCGGGTAACTATGGCTACACCTTC. Protein product: CASTGTGGAGNYGYTF. The genes are TRBV2 and TRBJ1-2; TRBD1 matches at 12 bases. The CDR3 covers 16 residues. CDR1 SNHLY and CDR2 FYNNEI come from the germline V gene. J was trimmed by 1 base and V by 7 bases; bases with no gene match: 7.

This clone was detected a few times. In DNA, the CDR3 is TGTGCCTGGAGCGCCGGGGGGCGCCCAGCGGTAAAGCAGTACTTC. It translates to CAWSAGGRPAVKQYF. V usage is TRBV30 and J usage is TRBJ2-7; D possibly corresponds to TRBD2 (7 bases). CDR1 is GTSNPN, CDR2 SVGIG, per germline (reference sequence). The CDR3 covers 15 residues. Trimming cost V 3 bases and J 8 bases, with 23 bases left between them. Supplemented by reference TRBV30 and TRBJ2-7, the full variable domain reads SQTIHQWPATLVQPVGSPLSLECTVEGTSNPNLYWYRQAAGRGLQLLFYSVGIGQISSEVPQNLSASRPQDRQFILSSKKLLLSDSGFYLCAWSAGGRPAVKQYFGPGTRLTVT.

The chain combines TRBV29-1 with TRBJ1-2; D may be TRBD1 (6 bases). Germline lookup yields CDR1 SQVTM and CDR2 ANQGSEA. The CDR3 extends over 13 amino acids. Trimming took off 6 bases at V and 10 bases at J, with 21 bases between the two ends. The CDR3 protein is CSVKNGTSSLYTF. CDR3 sequence (DNA): TGCAGCGTAAAAAATGGGACATCATCACTCTACACCTTC.

The V gene is TRBV10-1, the J gene TRBJ2-5; 8 positions agree with TRBD1. This CDR3 comprises 14 residues. Germline values: CDR1 WNHNN, CDR2 SYGVQD (reference sequence). Trimming at V came to 7 bases and at J to 4 bases, leaving 8 bases not matched to a gene. CDR3 region: CASIFLDRAETQYF. CDR3 bases: TGCGCCAGCATTTTTCTGGACAGGGCAGAGACCCAGTACTTC.

CDR3 bases: TGTGCCAGCAGCTCAGGACAGACATACCAAGAGACCCAGTACTTC. Translated: CASSSGQTYQETQYF. The J gene is TRBJ2-5, the V gene TRBV6-5; possibly TRBD1 for D (6 bases). The CDR3 is made up of 15 amino acids. V was shortened by 6 bases and J by 0 bases, with 14 bases between the two germline ends. Germline V gene data show CDR1 as MNHEY and CDR2 as SVGAGI.

In DNA, the CDR3 is TGTGCCAGCAGCTTGGAATGGGGAGGGGCAGCGAACACTGAAGCTTTCTTT. It translates to CASSLEWGGAANTEAFF. The rearrangement links TRBV5-4 to TRBJ1-1; D is possibly TRBD1 (5 bases). Trimming cost V 0 bases and J 1 base, with 16 bases left between them. The V gene's germline CDR1 is SGHNT and CDR2 YYREEE (reference sequence). CDR3 length: 17 amino acids.

The CDR3 sequence is CASSFLAIKETQYF. The CDR3, as DNA: TGTGCCAGCAGCTTCCTCGCTATTAAAGAGACCCAGTACTTC. This rearrangement joins TRBV7-9 to TRBJ2-5; D not certain. The germline V and J ends were trimmed by 3 bases and 3 bases, with 11 bases remaining between them. This CDR3 is built from 14 residues. The germline V gene encodes CDR1 SEHNR and CDR2 FQNEAQ (reference sequence).

The gene calls are TRBV6-5 and TRBJ2-7, with 8 bases lining up with TRBD1. The CDR3 length is 15 residues. Germline assignment: CDR1 MNHEY and CDR2 SVGAGI. With V trimmed by 2 bases and J by 2 bases, 5 bases remained unmatched. The CDR3: CASSYVPGQAYEQYF. In nucleotides, the CDR3 is TGTGCCAGCAGTTACGTTCCGGGACAGGCCTACGAGCAGTACTTC.

V is TRBV6-5 and J is TRBJ2-1, with no clear D. This CDR3 has 14 amino acids. From germline, CDR1 is MNHEY and CDR2 SVGAGI. Trimming took 5 bases from V and 4 from J, leaving 12 bases between them. CDR3: CASSPLQTYNEQFF. In nucleotides, the CDR3 is TGTGCCAGCAGTCCCCTTCAAACATACAATGAGCAGTTCTTC.

The chain employs TRBV7-2 and TRBJ2-2, with TRBD1 as a possible D gene (7 bases). The germline V and J ends were trimmed by 3 bases and 1 base, with 12 bases remaining between them. Germline V lookup: CDR1 SGHTA, CDR2 FQGNSA. The CDR3 runs 16 residues. CDR3 amino acids: CASSLQGGENTGELFF. Here the CDR3 DNA reads TGTGCCAGCAGCTTGCAGGGGGGAGAGAACACCGGGGAGCTGTTTTTT.

This sequence joins TRBV18 and TRBJ1-2, with a weak D call TRBD1 (5 bases). The CDR3 covers 15 residues. In germline, CDR1 is KGHSH, CDR2 LQKENI. Trimming took off 0 bases at V and 4 bases at J, with 12 bases between the two ends. The CDR3 DNA reads TGTGCCAGCTCACCACCGAGAGTAGGGGCCTATGGCTACACCTTC. Translation: CASSPPRVGAYGYTF.

The gene calls are TRBV6-6 and TRBJ1-4, with 9 bases aligning to TRBD1. Germline V gene lookup returns CDR1 MNHNY and CDR2 SVGAGI (reference sequence). CDR3 length: 15 amino acids. J was trimmed by 4 bases and V by 6 bases; bases with no gene match: 6. Here the CDR3 reads CASRTGQGNNEKLFF. Here the CDR3 DNA reads TGTGCCAGCAGGACGGGACAGGGAAATAATGAAAAACTGTTTTTT.

The chain employs TRBV9 and TRBJ2-5; 14 nucleotides line up with TRBD2. In germline, CDR1 is SGDLS, CDR2 YYNGEE. The CDR3 consists of 17 residues. J lost 5 bases, V lost 3 bases, and 9 bases had no gene match. The CDR3 loop reads CASSAGLAGAAAETQYF. Here the CDR3 DNA reads TGTGCCAGCAGCGCGGGACTAGCGGGGGCTGCGGCGGAGACCCAGTACTTC.

This chain links TRBV7-9 with TRBJ2-3; TRBD2 agrees at 14 bases. Trimming at V came to 2 bases and at J to 2 bases, leaving 6 bases not matched to a gene. The germline gives CDR1 SEHNR, CDR2 FQNEAQ (reference sequence). The CDR3 extends over 18 amino acids. CDR3 sequence reads: CASSLKTSGGAYTDTQYF. CDR3 nucleotide sequence: TGTGCCAGCAGCTTAAAGACTAGCGGGGGGGCTTACACAGATACGCAGTATTTT. Full variable domain (missing parts from reference TRBV7-9 and TRBJ2-3): DTGVSQNPRHKITKRGQNVTFRCDPISEHNRLYWYRQTLGQGPEFLTYFQNEAQLEKSRLLSDRFSAERPKGSFSTLEIQRTEQGDSAMYLCASSLKTSGGAYTDTQYFGPGTRLTVL.

The rearrangement uses TRBV7-2 and TRBJ2-6, with unresolved D. V was clipped by 5 bases and J by 0 bases, with 5 bases between them. Germline lookup yields CDR1 SGHTA and CDR2 FQGNSA. The CDR3 extends over 14 amino acids. CDR3 sequence: CASSPNSGANVLTF. The CDR3, as DNA: TGTGCCAGCAGCCCCAACTCTGGGGCCAACGTCCTGACTTTC.

This clone was counted once. The gene calls are TRBV5-1 and TRBJ2-7; D remains ambiguous. This CDR3 comprises 15 residues. Between the trimmed V and J ends, which lost 4 bases and 1 base, there was a span of 15 bases. Per germline, CDR1 SGHRS and CDR2 YFSETQ. The CDR3 nucleotides read TGCGCCAGCAGCAAACCGTCGACTCATTCCTACGAGCAGTACTTC. Translated: CASSKPSTHSYEQYF.

The chain has TRBV7-9 and TRBJ2-7, with 8 positions matching TRBD2. The CDR3 is 13 amino acids. Germline assignment: CDR1 SEHNR and CDR2 FQNEAQ (reference sequence). V trimming: 5 bases; J trimming: 7 bases; junction bases outside the gene matches: 7. CDR3 region: CASSPKTGGEQYF. The CDR3 nucleotides read TGTGCCAGCAGCCCCAAAACGGGGGGGGAGCAGTACTTC.

The chain uses TRBV5-4 and TRBJ1-4, with D unresolved. The CDR3 length is 15 residues. V was shortened by 1 base and J by 8 bases, with 15 bases between the two germline ends. Germline V gene sequence: CDR1 SGHNT, CDR2 YYREEE (reference sequence). The CDR3 region has the DNA TGTGCCAGCAGCTTGAAGGCGCCGGGATGGGAAAAACTGTTTTTT. It codes for CASSLKAPGWEKLFF.

This rearrangement joins TRBV15 to TRBJ2-7, with D possibly matching TRBD1 (6 bases). The V gene lost 4 bases and the J gene lost 3 bases, with 13 bases spanning the gap. Germline assignment: CDR1 LNHNV and CDR2 YYDKDF (reference sequence). The CDR3 length is 14 residues. CDR3 residues: CATSKGQDFYEQYF. CDR3 in DNA: TGTGCCACCAGCAAGGGACAAGATTTCTACGAGCAGTACTTC.

The chain uses TRBV6-4 and TRBJ2-2; 10 nucleotides align to TRBD1. CDR1 and CDR2 from the germline V gene are MRHNA and SNTAGT. With 5 bases clipped from V and 3 bases from J, the junction kept 6 bases outside the gene matches. The CDR3 is made up of 16 amino acids. CDR3 coding DNA: TGTGCCAGCAGTAATTCCGGACAGGGGGACACCGGGGAGCTGTTTTTT. As protein: CASSNSGQGDTGELFF.

DNA of the CDR3: TGTGCCAGCAGCTTCACTACAGGGGCGGCCAGTTATGGCTACACCTTC. This codes for CASSFTTGAASYGYTF. This chain connects TRBV7-9 to TRBJ1-2; 7 bases match TRBD1. CDR1 and CDR2 from the germline V gene are SEHNR and FQNEAQ (reference sequence). The V segment lost 3 bases and the J segment 5 bases; nucleotides outside the gene matches: 12. This CDR3 has 16 residues.

The rearrangement uses TRBV5-1 and TRBJ2-7; 9 nucleotides line up with TRBD2. The CDR3 sequence is 15 residues long. Germline loops: CDR1 SGHRS, CDR2 YFSETQ. V gave up 4 bases and J gave up 3 bases; unmatched junction bases: 8. This CDR3 is CASSMRLAVVYEQYF. In nucleotides, the CDR3 is TGCGCCAGCAGCATGAGACTAGCGGTGGTCTACGAGCAGTACTTC.

The chain employs TRBV4-1 and TRBJ2-3; 12 nucleotides align to TRBD2. Germline lookup yields CDR1 MGHRA and CDR2 YSYEKL. This CDR3 comprises 20 residues. Trimming at V came to 3 bases and at J to 2 bases, leaving 15 bases not matched to a gene. In nucleotides, the CDR3 is TGCGCCAGCAGCCACCGCATCTGGACTAGCGGGGAGATCTTCACAGATACGCAGTATTTT. Translated: CASSHRIWTSGEIFTDTQYF.

The chain recombines TRBV7-2 with TRBJ2-1; D call uncertain. Between the trimmed V and J ends, which lost 2 bases and 0 bases, there was a span of 11 bases. Germline assignment: CDR1 SGHTA and CDR2 FQGNSA. This CDR3 comprises 16 residues. The CDR3 coding sequence is TGTGCCAGCAGCTTATTCCCCCGCGGCTCCTACAATGAGCAGTTCTTC. Residues: CASSLFPRGSYNEQFF.

This clone was recorded many times. Distinct nucleotide sequences in the sample also encode this CDR3. The chain links TRBV6-4 to TRBJ2-1; TRBD2 matches 14 bases. The germline V gene has CDR1 MRHNA and CDR2 SNTAGT. J lost 7 bases, V lost 4 bases, and 0 bases had no gene match. The length of the CDR3 is 14 residues. The CDR3 bases are TGTGCCAGCAGTGGACTAGCGGGGGGGAATGAGCAGTTCTTC. Translation: CASSGLAGGNEQFF.

The chain combines TRBV6-1 with TRBJ1-4, with D possibly being TRBD1 (5 bases). The CDR3 is 14 residues long. CDR1 is MNHNS, CDR2 SASEGT, per germline. Trimming shortened V by 5 bases and J by 8 bases, and 15 bases separated the two germline ends. The CDR3 region is CASSLGLGGEKLFF. The CDR3 nucleotides read TGTGCCAGCAGTCTCGGTCTCGGGGGGGAAAAACTGTTTTTT.

The rearrangement uses TRBV4-3 and TRBJ1-5, with D unresolved. V lost 1 base, J lost 5 bases, and 12 bases lay in between. Looked up from germline, CDR1 is LGHNA and CDR2 is YSLEER. This CDR3 has 15 residues. This CDR3 is CASSQVSGKDQPQHF. The DNA for the CDR3 is TGCGCCAGCAGCCAAGTATCGGGGAAAGATCAGCCCCAGCATTTT.